This T cell receptor (beta chain) is drawn from a study of T-cell reconstitution after alpha-beta-depleted transplantation in children. V was shortened by 2 bases and J by 2 bases, with 22 bases between the two germline ends. The CDR3 length is 18 residues. Germline CDR1 SGHRS, CDR2 YFSETQ. Preparation of the TCRbeta library was carried out with unique molecular identifiers. TCRdb recomputed calls from the PCR reads with MiXCR, one row per CDR3 protein. The sample lists over 150,000 distinct CDR3 sequences, about 6.6% occurring once. Specimen: PBMCs, collected before TCRalphabeta/CD19-depleted stem cell transplant. The gene calls are TRBV5-1 and TRBJ1-1; D unresolved. The clonotype was recovered from a boy younger than 10 with acute lymphoblastic leukemia, due to receive a stem cell transplant. The CDR3 loop is CASSFIGFGGATNTEAFF. CDR3 DNA: TGCGCCAGCAGCTTTATTGGGTTCGGTGGAGCTACCAACACTGAAGCTTTCTTT.